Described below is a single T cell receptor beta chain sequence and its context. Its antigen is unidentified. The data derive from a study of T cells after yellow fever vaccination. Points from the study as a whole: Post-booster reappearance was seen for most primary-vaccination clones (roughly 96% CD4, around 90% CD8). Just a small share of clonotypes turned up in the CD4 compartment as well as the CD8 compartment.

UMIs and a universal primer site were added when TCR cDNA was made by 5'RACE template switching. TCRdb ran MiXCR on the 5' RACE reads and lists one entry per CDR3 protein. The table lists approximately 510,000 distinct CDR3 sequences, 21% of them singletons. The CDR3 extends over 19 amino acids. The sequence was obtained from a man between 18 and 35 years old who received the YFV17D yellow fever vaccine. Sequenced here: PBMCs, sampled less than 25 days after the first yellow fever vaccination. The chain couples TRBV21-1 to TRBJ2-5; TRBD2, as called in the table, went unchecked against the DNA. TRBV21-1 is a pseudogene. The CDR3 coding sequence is TGTGCCAGCAGCAAAGCTCACCTAGCGGGGGCCGAGGTTGGAGAGACCCAGTACTTC. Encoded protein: CASSKAHLAGAEVGETQYF.